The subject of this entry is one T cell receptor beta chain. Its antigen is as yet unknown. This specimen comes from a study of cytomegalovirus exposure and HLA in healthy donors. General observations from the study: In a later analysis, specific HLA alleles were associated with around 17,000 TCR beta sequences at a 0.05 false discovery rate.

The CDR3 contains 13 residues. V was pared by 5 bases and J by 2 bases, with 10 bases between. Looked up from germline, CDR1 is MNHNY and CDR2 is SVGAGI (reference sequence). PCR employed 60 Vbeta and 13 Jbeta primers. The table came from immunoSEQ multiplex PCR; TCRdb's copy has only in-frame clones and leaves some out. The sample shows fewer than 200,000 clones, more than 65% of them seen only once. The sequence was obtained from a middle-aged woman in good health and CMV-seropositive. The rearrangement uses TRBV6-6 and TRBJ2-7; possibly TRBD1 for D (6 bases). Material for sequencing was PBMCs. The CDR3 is CASSKTGTYEQYF. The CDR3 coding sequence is TGTGCCAGCAGTAAAACAGGGACCTACGAGCAGTACTTC.